These T cell receptor beta chains were read from a single sample in a study of shared clonotypes between healthy human individuals. Clones were read by immunoSEQ multiplex PCR, and TCRdb kept only the in-frame ones, dropping some. Here the sample spans roughly 2,300,000 clones, around 90% being singletons. Sequencing used naive CD4+ T cells from PBMCs. The receptor set was obtained from a man aged 18 to 35 in good health. Some clones in this sample may be carry-over from other donors' samples. The CDR3 runs from the conserved cysteine through the conserved F or W. Fields, in order: V gene, D gene, J gene, clone size, CDR3 protein, CDR3 DNA. D genes are given only for firm matches. Rows give clone size only sometimes, using once, few, many, or a class for an expanded clone.

>TRBV21-1|.|TRBJ1-1|.
CASRRRTNTEAFF
TGTGCCAGCAGGCGCAGAACCAACACTGAAGCTTTCTTT
>TRBV28|.|TRBJ2-1|.
CASSQSGHDNEQFF
TGTGCCAGCAGTCAATCTGGCCACGACAATGAGCAGTTCTTC
>TRBV30|.|TRBJ1-6|.
CALEGAGGSPLHF
TGTGCCCTGGAAGGGGCAGGAGGTTCACCCCTCCACTTT
>TRBV2|.|TRBJ1-1|.
CASRDIMNTEAFF
TGTGCCAGCAGGGACATCATGAACACTGAAGCTTTCTTT
>TRBV19|.|TRBJ2-3|.
CASSTGTTGTLDTQYF
TGTGCCAGTAGTACCGGGACAACGGGGACTCTAGATACGCAGTATTTT
>TRBV7-8|.|TRBJ1-2|.
CASSFPPPRNYGYTF
TGTGCCAGCAGCTTCCCGCCCCCGAGGAACTATGGCTACACCTTC
>TRBV7-8|.|TRBJ1-3|.
CASSPRLGNFGNTIYF
TGTGCCAGCAGCCCCAGACTAGGAAACTTTGGGAACACCATATATTTT
>TRBV7-2|TRBD1|TRBJ1-6|once
CASSLQGAGGSPLHF
TGTGCCAGCAGCCTACAGGGGGCAGGGGGTTCACCCCTCCACTTT
>TRBV5-1|TRBD1|TRBJ2-1|.
CASRKQEAGGDNEQFF
TGCGCCAGCAGAAAACAGGAGGCAGGGGGAGACAATGAGCAGTTCTTC
>TRBV25-1|.|TRBJ1-2|once
CASSESPGRGESGYTF
TGTGCCAGCAGTGAATCCCCCGGCAGAGGGGAGAGTGGCTACACCTTC
>TRBV10-3|TRBD1|TRBJ2-7|.
CAISRGDRELAVGYEQYF
TGTGCCATCTCTAGAGGGGACAGGGAGTTAGCCGTCGGCTACGAGCAGTACTTC
>TRBV2|.|TRBJ1-2|once
CASSEVLVGANYGYTF
TGTGCCAGCAGTGAAGTACTTGTAGGGGCGAACTATGGCTACACCTTC
>TRBV7-3|.|TRBJ2-2|.
CASSSPGELFF
TGTGCCAGCAGCTCCCCCGGGGAGCTGTTTTTT
>TRBV6-1|.|TRBJ2-1|.
CASSGDGYNEQFF
TGTGCCAGCAGTGGGGACGGATACAATGAGCAGTTCTTC
>TRBV10-3|.|TRBJ2-2|.
CAISESRVSGELFF
TGTGCCATCAGTGAGTCACGGGTTTCCGGGGAGCTGTTTTTT
>TRBV5-1|.|TRBJ1-5|.
CASSLEGFNQPQHF
TGCGCCAGCAGCTTGGAGGGTTTCAATCAGCCCCAGCATTTT
>TRBV30|.|TRBJ1-2|few
CAWEGGNYGYTF
TGTGCCTGGGAGGGCGGAAACTATGGCTACACCTTC
>TRBV28|.|TRBJ1-5|.
CASSCQPQHF
TGTGCCAGCAGTTGCCAGCCCCAGCATTTT
>TRBV6-1|.|TRBJ2-7|once
CASSPQFLGEQYF
TGTGCCAGCAGTCCACAATTCCTGGGAGAGCAGTACTTC
>TRBV7-8|.|TRBJ1-2|.
CASSLGGQAANYGYTF
TGTGCCAGCAGCTTGGGGGGGCAGGCAGCTAACTATGGCTACACCTTC
>TRBV5-1|TRBD2|TRBJ2-1|.
CASSLMASGSTEQFF
TGCGCCAGCAGCTTGATGGCTAGCGGGAGTACTGAGCAGTTCTTC
>TRBV7-3|.|TRBJ1-2|few
CASSPSTGGGYTF
TGTGCCAGCAGCCCTAGCACTGGGGGCGGCTACACCTTC
>TRBV4-1|.|TRBJ1-2|.
CASSQFDLNDYGYTF
TGCGCCAGCAGCCAATTCGACCTCAACGACTATGGCTACACCTTC
>TRBV28|.|TRBJ1-1|.
CASSFRFRTEAFF
TGTGCCAGCAGTTTCCGGTTTCGGACTGAAGCTTTCTTT
>TRBV15|.|TRBJ1-1|.
CATSRERGTEAFF
TGTGCCACCAGCAGAGAACGGGGCACTGAAGCTTTCTTT
>TRBV7-2|.|TRBJ1-2|.
CASSPRSQGGYTF
TGTGCCAGCAGCCCCCGGAGTCAGGGTGGCTACACCTTC
>TRBV27|.|TRBJ2-2|.
CASSLWAGELFF
TGTGCCAGCAGTTTATGGGCAGGGGAGCTGTTTTTT
>TRBV29-1|.|TRBJ2-7|once
CSVEDPLRNRHEQYF
TGCAGCGTTGAAGACCCCCTAAGAAATCGTCACGAGCAGTACTTC
>TRBV4-3|TRBD1|TRBJ2-7|.
CASSQGTAKSSYEQYF
TGCGCCAGCAGCCAGGGGACAGCGAAAAGCTCCTACGAGCAGTACTTC
>TRBV20-1|TRBD1|TRBJ2-1|few
CSAEGATQQFF
TGCAGTGCTGAGGGGGCGACTCAGCAGTTCTTC
>TRBV5-4|.|TRBJ2-3|.
CASSTGPDTQYF
TGTGCCAGCAGCACCGGGCCAGATACGCAGTATTTT
>TRBV14|TRBD2|TRBJ2-1|.
CASSLGLAGGPRYNEQFF
TGTGCCAGCAGCCTTGGACTAGCGGGAGGGCCTCGGTACAATGAGCAGTTCTTC
>TRBV7-3|.|TRBJ2-2|.
CASSLGQNTGELFF
TGTGCCAGCAGCTTAGGCCAGAACACCGGGGAGCTGTTTTTT
>TRBV2|TRBD2|TRBJ2-1|.
CASSYQREGYEQFF
TGTGCCAGCTCTTATCAGCGGGAGGGGTATGAGCAGTTCTTC
>TRBV7-8|.|TRBJ2-2|.
CASKVTGADTGELFF
TGTGCCAGCAAGGTCACGGGAGCGGACACCGGGGAGCTGTTTTTT
>TRBV28|TRBD1|TRBJ1-4|.
CASSLGTGLNEKLFF
TGTGCCAGCAGTCTCGGGACAGGCCTTAATGAAAAACTGTTTTTT
>TRBV28|.|TRBJ2-5|.
CASSSPSRPDVRTETQYF
TGTGCCAGCAGCTCCCCAAGCCGCCCGGACGTTCGGACGGAGACCCAGTACTTC
>TRBV6-6|TRBD1|TRBJ1-2|.
CASRGTGSFVGYTF
TGTGCCAGCAGAGGGACAGGGAGTTTTGTGGGCTACACCTTC
>TRBV7-2|.|TRBJ2-3|.
CASSLSHNTDTQYF
TGTGCCAGCAGCTTAAGCCACAACACAGATACGCAGTATTTT
>TRBV28|.|TRBJ2-4|.
CASSRAPELAKNIQYF
TGTGCCAGCAGTCGAGCCCCAGAGCTAGCCAAAAACATTCAGTACTTC
>TRBV28|.|TRBJ1-2|.
CASSREGRTYGYTF
TGTGCCAGCAGTCGGGAAGGACGGACATATGGCTACACCTTC
>TRBV10-3|.|TRBJ1-1|.
CAISGWGLNTEAFF
TGTGCCATCAGTGGTTGGGGGTTGAACACTGAAGCTTTCTTT
>TRBV19|TRBD1|TRBJ1-5|.
CASSTDRLVQPQHF
TGTGCCAGTAGTACGGACAGGTTAGTCCAGCCCCAGCATTTT
>TRBV5-1|.|TRBJ1-6|.
CASSSNNSPLHF
TGCGCCAGCAGCTCAAATAATTCACCCCTCCACTTT
>TRBV29-1|.|TRBJ1-2|.
CSVIVQGNYGYTF
TGCAGCGTTATCGTACAGGGAAACTATGGCTACACCTTC